This TCR beta chain appears in the sequencing data of a study of blood T cell repertoires in COVID-19. Study-wide background: Material from acute and convalescent COVID-19 was sourced from the United States, Italy and Spain. PBMCs, B-cell-depleted T cells, or T cells provided the cDNA or gDNA that made up the material.

In the study's own analysis: By means of reference gene primer amplification, nucleated cell counts were estimated. Sequencing used immunoSEQ multiplex PCR; TCRdb keeps in-frame clones, though not all of them. The V and J calls and clone size are taken from that table; D and trimming were inferred from the DNA. The sample yields around 250,000 clones, approximately 86% seen once. The clonotype was recovered from a woman in her sixties or seventies with active or convalescent COVID-19. The material sequenced was peripheral blood.

The CDR3 sequence is CASSQGFYEQYF. As DNA, the CDR3 is TGTGCCAGCAGCCAGGGGTTCTACGAGCAGTACTTC. The rearrangement links TRBV11-2 to TRBJ2-7; possibly TRBD1 for D (6 bases). This CDR3 is 12 amino acids long. CDR1 is SGHAT and CDR2 is FQNNGV in the germline V gene. Trimming cost V 5 bases and J 3 bases, with 8 bases left between them. Using reference TRBV11-2 and TRBJ2-7 for the parts outside the CDR3, the full variable domain is EAGVAQSPRYKIIEKRQSVAFWCNPISGHATLYWYQQILGQGPKLLIQFQNNGVVDDSQLPKDRFSAERLKGVDSTLKIQPAKLEDSAVYLCASSQGFYEQYFGPGTRLTVT.